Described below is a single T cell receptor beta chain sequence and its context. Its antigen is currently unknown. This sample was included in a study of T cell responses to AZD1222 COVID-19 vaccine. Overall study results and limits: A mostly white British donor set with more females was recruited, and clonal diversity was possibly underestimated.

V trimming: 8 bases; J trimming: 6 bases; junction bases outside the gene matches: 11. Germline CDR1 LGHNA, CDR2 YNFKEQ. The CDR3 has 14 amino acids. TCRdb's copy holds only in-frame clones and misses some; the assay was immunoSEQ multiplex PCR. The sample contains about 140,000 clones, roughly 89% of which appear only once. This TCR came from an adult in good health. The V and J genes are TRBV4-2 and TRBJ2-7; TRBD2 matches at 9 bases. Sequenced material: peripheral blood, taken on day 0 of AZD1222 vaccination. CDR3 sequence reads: CASGIAGEMGEQYF. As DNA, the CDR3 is TGTGCCAGCGGAATAGCGGGAGAAATGGGCGAGCAGTACTTC.